The rows below give T cell receptor beta chains drawn from one sample of a study of cytomegalovirus exposure and HLA in healthy donors. Using immunoSEQ multiplex PCR, the repertoire was profiled, and TCRdb retains in-frame clones only, with some absent. The table records 120,000 or so clones, around four fifths of them present only once. Sequences were obtained from PBMCs. The receptors come from a man between 25 and 39 years old in good health and CMV-seropositive. Each CDR3 is given without its conserved first and last residue. Fields, in order: J gene, V gene, D gene, CDR3 protein. A D gene is named only where the DNA matches it firmly.

j_call: TRBJ1-5; v_call: TRBV28; d_call: TRBD1; cdr3_aa: ASSLRGQGTYSNQPQH
j_call: TRBJ2-3; v_call: TRBV19; d_call: .; cdr3_aa: ASSLWSAPSTDTQY
j_call: TRBJ2-3; v_call: TRBV7-6; d_call: TRBD1; cdr3_aa: ASSSGTGETDTQY
j_call: TRBJ2-5; v_call: TRBV4-2; d_call: .; cdr3_aa: ASSPFEHHPAGAPETQY
j_call: TRBJ1-1; v_call: TRBV20-1; d_call: TRBD1; cdr3_aa: SPLDRGEAF
j_call: TRBJ2-3; v_call: TRBV6-1; d_call: .; cdr3_aa: ASSEEGGGTDTQY
j_call: TRBJ2-7; v_call: TRBV11-2; d_call: TRBD1; cdr3_aa: ASSPTRDRGKGQY
j_call: TRBJ1-2; v_call: TRBV19; d_call: .; cdr3_aa: ASSIGLRGYGYT
j_call: TRBJ2-7; v_call: TRBV7-2; d_call: TRBD2; cdr3_aa: ASSIMTSGGVEQY
j_call: TRBJ1-1; v_call: TRBV27; d_call: .; cdr3_aa: ASSIGHNTEAF
j_call: TRBJ2-1; v_call: TRBV25-1; d_call: TRBD2; cdr3_aa: ASSDKLARGLGEQF
j_call: TRBJ2-2; v_call: TRBV7-6; d_call: .; cdr3_aa: ASSRRASGDTGELF
j_call: TRBJ1-1; v_call: TRBV13; d_call: .; cdr3_aa: ASSGANTEAF
j_call: TRBJ1-5; v_call: TRBV19; d_call: .; cdr3_aa: ASSILSGGNQPQH
j_call: TRBJ2-7; v_call: TRBV5-6; d_call: .; cdr3_aa: ASSSSYEQY
j_call: TRBJ1-1; v_call: TRBV18; d_call: TRBD1; cdr3_aa: ASSGLSRGRGNTEAF
j_call: TRBJ2-5; v_call: TRBV7-2; d_call: TRBD2; cdr3_aa: ASSLARVAGPQETQY
j_call: TRBJ2-3; v_call: TRBV2; d_call: TRBD2; cdr3_aa: ASSEASLAGGLSDTQY
j_call: TRBJ1-5; v_call: TRBV27; d_call: .; cdr3_aa: ASSFTGSVQPQH
j_call: TRBJ2-1; v_call: TRBV25-1; d_call: TRBD2; cdr3_aa: ASSEERGGNNEQF
j_call: TRBJ2-5; v_call: TRBV7-8; d_call: TRBD2; cdr3_aa: ASSLRLAGALQETQY
j_call: TRBJ1-2; v_call: TRBV12-1; d_call: .; cdr3_aa: ASPRQSRSGYGYT
j_call: TRBJ2-5; v_call: TRBV7-9; d_call: TRBD2; cdr3_aa: ASSHTSGGTLRETQY
j_call: TRBJ2-7; v_call: TRBV4-1; d_call: TRBD1; cdr3_aa: ASSLTGTGTLQY
j_call: TRBJ2-5; v_call: TRBV7-9; d_call: .; cdr3_aa: ASSFAGEQETQY
j_call: TRBJ1-4; v_call: TRBV18; d_call: .; cdr3_aa: ASSPDNPKLF
j_call: TRBJ1-1; v_call: TRBV18; d_call: .; cdr3_aa: ASSPQGGGGMNTEAF
j_call: TRBJ1-5; v_call: TRBV30; d_call: .; cdr3_aa: AWSREREQPQH
j_call: TRBJ2-7; v_call: TRBV6-1; d_call: TRBD1; cdr3_aa: ASSETGTGTYEQY
j_call: TRBJ2-3; v_call: TRBV2; d_call: .; cdr3_aa: ASGPTDTQY
j_call: TRBJ1-2; v_call: TRBV19; d_call: TRBD1; cdr3_aa: ASTRTGSGLGYT
j_call: TRBJ1-2; v_call: TRBV25-1; d_call: .; cdr3_aa: ASSVSEYDGYT
j_call: TRBJ1-1; v_call: TRBV4-2; d_call: .; cdr3_aa: ASSPSGRTEAF
j_call: TRBJ2-2; v_call: TRBV9; d_call: .; cdr3_aa: ASSVTGNTGELF
j_call: TRBJ2-2; v_call: TRBV11-2; d_call: .; cdr3_aa: ASSLVRGSRTGELF
j_call: TRBJ2-3; v_call: TRBV7-2; d_call: .; cdr3_aa: ASSRVRGTDLNTQY
j_call: TRBJ1-2; v_call: TRBV6-5; d_call: .; cdr3_aa: ASSYFEAPYGYT
j_call: TRBJ1-5; v_call: TRBV6-6; d_call: .; cdr3_aa: ASSDWDNQPQH
j_call: TRBJ2-5; v_call: TRBV7-3; d_call: TRBD2; cdr3_aa: ASSVLLAGVKETQY
j_call: TRBJ2-7; v_call: TRBV13; d_call: .; cdr3_aa: ASSGGSSAYEQY
j_call: TRBJ2-2; v_call: TRBV7-8; d_call: .; cdr3_aa: ASSRRRDTGELF
j_call: TRBJ2-7; v_call: TRBV7-6; d_call: TRBD2; cdr3_aa: ASSLRQGLAGAEQY
j_call: TRBJ1-5; v_call: TRBV18; d_call: .; cdr3_aa: ASSPLAITVSNQPQH
j_call: TRBJ1-3; v_call: TRBV6-5; d_call: TRBD1; cdr3_aa: ASSIQGSGNTIY
j_call: TRBJ2-3; v_call: TRBV6-5; d_call: TRBD2; cdr3_aa: ASSLTSGGTDTQY
j_call: TRBJ2-3; v_call: TRBV10-3; d_call: .; cdr3_aa: AISEGPSTDTQY
j_call: TRBJ2-1; v_call: TRBV25-1; d_call: .; cdr3_aa: ASTIDGQNNEQF
j_call: TRBJ2-2; v_call: TRBV7-2; d_call: .; cdr3_aa: ASSTTVANTGELF
j_call: TRBJ2-5; v_call: TRBV25-1; d_call: TRBD1; cdr3_aa: ASSGTQPGGRWETQY
j_call: TRBJ1-1; v_call: TRBV29-1; d_call: .; cdr3_aa: SVMDSLGTEAF
j_call: TRBJ2-3; v_call: TRBV29-1; d_call: .; cdr3_aa: SVEGSTDTQY
j_call: TRBJ2-2; v_call: TRBV2; d_call: .; cdr3_aa: ATQEGDNTGELF
j_call: TRBJ2-1; v_call: TRBV5-5; d_call: TRBD2; cdr3_aa: ASSLAGGPSEQF
j_call: TRBJ2-2; v_call: TRBV5-1; d_call: TRBD2; cdr3_aa: ASSLSGAVAGELF
j_call: TRBJ2-2; v_call: TRBV30; d_call: TRBD2; cdr3_aa: AWSRAGGSPLF
j_call: TRBJ1-2; v_call: TRBV18; d_call: .; cdr3_aa: ASSPRGFIYGYT
j_call: TRBJ2-4; v_call: TRBV11-3; d_call: TRBD1; cdr3_aa: ASSQFPRQGAVLDIQY
j_call: TRBJ2-3; v_call: TRBV21-1; d_call: .; cdr3_aa: VRTGTGGPDTQY
j_call: TRBJ2-1; v_call: TRBV7-9; d_call: TRBD1; cdr3_aa: ASTVGQGEYNEQF
j_call: TRBJ1-1; v_call: TRBV4-1; d_call: TRBD1; cdr3_aa: ASKEGQGNTEAF